The 9 T cell receptor beta chains below were found in one sample sequenced in a study of blood T cell repertoires in COVID-19 (dated by TCRdb to the early 2020s). Libraries were constructed by the immunoSEQ multiplex PCR assay. This immuneACCESS table, as held by TCRdb, lists in-frame sequences with V and J called but not all clones. Of the missing ones, under half trace to an unresolved V gene in checked studies; the others have no known cause. The sample includes about 280,000 clones, with about 85% observed a single time. 2% to 3% of the sample is taken by the ten largest. Sequences were obtained from PBMCs or T cells enriched from blood (not recorded which). These receptors originate from a woman between 50 and 59 years old who had recovered from COVID-19.

This chain connects TRBV5-1 to TRBJ1-2; 7 nucleotides agree with TRBD1. The CDR3 contains 13 residues. J gave up 8 bases and V 2 bases, and 6 bases lay outside the gene matches. The germline CDR1 and CDR2 sequences are SGHRS and YFSETQ. CDR3 coding DNA: TGCGCCAGCAGCTTCCGGGACAGAGACGGCTACACCTTC. This translates into CASSFRDRDGYTF. The full variable domain, in which reference TRBV5-1 and TRBJ1-2 provide the parts outside the CDR3, is KAGVTQTPRYLIKTRGQQVTLSCSPISGHRSVSWYQQTPGQGLQFLFEYFSETQRNKGNFPGRFSGRQFSNSRSEMNVSTLELGDSALYLCASSFRDRDGYTFGSGTRLTVV.

CDR3 protein: CASSLSGYEQYF. The CDR3, as DNA: TGTGCCAGCAGCTTGTCCGGGTACGAGCAGTACTTC. This chain uses TRBV7-2 with TRBJ2-7; D not certain. Per the germline V gene, CDR1 is SGHTA and CDR2 is FQGNSA. This CDR3 has 12 amino acids. V lost 3 bases and J lost 4, with 7 bases in between.

This clone has just one count. The rearrangement joins TRBV7-2 to TRBJ1-2; 9 positions match TRBD1. The CDR3 length is 15 residues. V lost 5 bases and J lost 4; bases outside the gene matches: 8. Germline CDR1 SGHTA, CDR2 FQGNSA. Written as DNA, the CDR3 is TGTGCCAGCAGCGTTGGACAGGGGAACTCCTATGGCTACACCTTC. This gives the protein CASSVGQGNSYGYTF. Together with reference TRBV7-2 and TRBJ1-2, the CDR3 gives the full variable domain: GAGVSQSPSNKVTEKGKDVELRCDPISGHTALYWYRQSLGQGLEFLIYFQGNSAPDKSGLPSDRFSAERTGGSVSTLTIQRTQQEDSAVYLCASSVGQGNSYGYTFGSGTRLTVV.

J is TRBJ2-3 and V is TRBV19; D is possibly TRBD1 (6 bases). From germline, CDR1 is LNHDA and CDR2 SQIVND (reference sequence). The CDR3 contains 14 residues. Trimming left V 6 bases short and J 1 base short, with 11 bases between. The CDR3 here is CASSNRAGTDTQYF. CDR3 nucleotides: TGTGCCAGTAGCAACAGGGCGGGCACAGATACGCAGTATTTT.

This rearrangement joins TRBV7-2 to TRBJ2-2, with no clear D. With 0 bases removed from V and 6 bases from J, the gap between germline ends came to 8 bases. The germline V gene encodes CDR1 SGHTA and CDR2 FQGNSA. The CDR3 sequence is 14 residues long. The CDR3 sequence is CASSLAFQSGELFF. The CDR3 nucleotides read TGTGCCAGCAGCTTAGCGTTCCAGTCCGGGGAGCTGTTTTTT.

The rearrangement uses TRBV11-2 and TRBJ2-2; 9 bases are a match to TRBD2. This CDR3 is built from 14 residues. Per the germline V gene, CDR1 is SGHAT and CDR2 is FQNNGV. V dropped 6 bases and J dropped 4; count of bases not matched to a gene: 3. This CDR3 is CASRSRGGTGELFF. The CDR3 DNA reads TGTGCCAGCAGATCGCGGGGGGGCACCGGGGAGCTGTTTTTT. The variable domain in full, with the rest retrieved from reference TRBV11-2 and TRBJ2-2, is EAGVAQSPRYKIIEKRQSVAFWCNPISGHATLYWYQQILGQGPKLLIQFQNNGVVDDSQLPKDRFSAERLKGVDSTLKIQPAKLEDSAVYLCASRSRGGTGELFFGEGSRLTVL.

This chain uses TRBV27 with TRBJ2-1; TRBD2 matches 8 bases. The V and J ends lost 0 bases and 9 bases, in that order; junction bases with no gene match: 7. The CDR3 extends over 15 amino acids. In germline, CDR1 is MNHEY, CDR2 SMNVEV (reference sequence). The CDR3 region is CASSLSPSGWGEQFF. In nucleotides, the CDR3 is TGTGCCAGCAGTTTATCCCCTAGCGGGTGGGGTGAGCAGTTCTTC.

This clone was recorded only once. The chain carries TRBV13 and TRBJ2-7; TRBD1 is a possible D gene (5 bases). Trimming took off 2 bases at V and 3 bases at J, with 11 bases between the two ends. This CDR3 has 14 amino acids. The germline V gene encodes CDR1 PRHDT and CDR2 FYEKMQ (reference sequence). This chain's CDR3 is CASSLKAGNYEQYF. CDR3 coding DNA: TGTGCCAGCAGCTTAAAGGCAGGGAACTACGAGCAGTACTTC.

With regard to this clone: Other nucleotide sequences from this sample produce the same CDR3. The genes are TRBV5-1 and TRBJ2-7, with no clear D. The CDR3 contains 14 residues. The ends were cut back, 0 bases at V and 4 bases at J, with 11 bases in the middle. Germline-derived CDR1 and CDR2 are SGHRS and YFSETQ. DNA of the CDR3: TGCGCCAGCAGCTTGGGGCAGTCCCTGTACGAGCAGTACTTC. It yields the protein CASSLGQSLYEQYF. The full variable domain, rest sourced from reference TRBV5-1 and TRBJ2-7, is KAGVTQTPRYLIKTRGQQVTLSCSPISGHRSVSWYQQTPGQGLQFLFEYFSETQRNKGNFPGRFSGRQFSNSRSEMNVSTLELGDSALYLCASSLGQSLYEQYFGPGTRLTVT.